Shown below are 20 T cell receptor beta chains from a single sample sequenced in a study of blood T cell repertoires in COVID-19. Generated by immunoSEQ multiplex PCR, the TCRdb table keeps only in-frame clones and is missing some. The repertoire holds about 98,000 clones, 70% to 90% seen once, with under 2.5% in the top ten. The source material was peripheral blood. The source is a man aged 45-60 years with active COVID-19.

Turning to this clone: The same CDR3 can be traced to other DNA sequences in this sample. The CDR3 coding sequence is TGTGCCAGCAGTTTTTCGGATACGCAGTATTTT. Encoded protein: CASSFSDTQYF. The rearrangement joins TRBV12-3 or TRBV12-4 to TRBJ2-3; D uncertain. V was cut by 3 bases and J by 6 bases, with 4 bases left in between. The CDR3 is 11 amino acids.

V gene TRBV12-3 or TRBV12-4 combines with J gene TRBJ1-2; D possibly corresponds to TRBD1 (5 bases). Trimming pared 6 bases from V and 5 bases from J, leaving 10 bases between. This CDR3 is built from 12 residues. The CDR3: CASSTTEYGYTF. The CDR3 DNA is TGTGCCAGCAGCACGACAGAATATGGCTACACCTTC.

The CDR3 loop is CASTRGSTDTQYF. DNA of the CDR3: TGTGCCAGCACTCGGGGTTCCACAGATACGCAGTATTTT. This rearrangement joins TRBV6-5 to TRBJ2-3, with TRBD2 as a possible D gene (5 bases). CDR3 length: 13 residues. In germline, CDR1 is MNHEY, CDR2 SVGAGI. V was cut by 7 bases and J by 2 bases, with 10 bases left in between.

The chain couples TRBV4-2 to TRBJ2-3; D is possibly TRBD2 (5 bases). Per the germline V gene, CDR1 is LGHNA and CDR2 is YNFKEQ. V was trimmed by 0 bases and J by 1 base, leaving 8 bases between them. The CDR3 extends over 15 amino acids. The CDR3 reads CASSQEGSGTDTQYF. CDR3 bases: TGTGCCAGCAGCCAAGAGGGTAGCGGCACAGATACGCAGTATTTT.

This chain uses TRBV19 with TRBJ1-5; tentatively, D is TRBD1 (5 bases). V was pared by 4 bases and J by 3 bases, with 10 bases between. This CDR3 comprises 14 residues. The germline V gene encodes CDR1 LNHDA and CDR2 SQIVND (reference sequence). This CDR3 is CASSSGRDNQPQHF. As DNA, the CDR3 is TGTGCCAGTAGTAGCGGCAGGGACAATCAGCCCCAGCATTTT.

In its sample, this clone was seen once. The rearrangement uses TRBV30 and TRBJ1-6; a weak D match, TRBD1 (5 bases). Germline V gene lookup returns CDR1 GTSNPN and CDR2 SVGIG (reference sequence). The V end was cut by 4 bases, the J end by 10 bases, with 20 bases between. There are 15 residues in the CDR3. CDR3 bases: TGTGCCTGGATAGGGGTTCGCGCCTCGAGGTCACCCCTCCACTTT. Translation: CAWIGVRASRSPLHF.

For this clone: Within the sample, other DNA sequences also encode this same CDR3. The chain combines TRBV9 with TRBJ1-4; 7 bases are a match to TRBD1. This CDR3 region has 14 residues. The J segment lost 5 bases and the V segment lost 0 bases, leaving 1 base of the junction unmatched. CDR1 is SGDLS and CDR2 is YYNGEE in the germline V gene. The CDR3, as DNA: TGTGCCAGCAGCGTAGACAGGGGAAATGAAAAACTGTTTTTT. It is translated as CASSVDRGNEKLFF.

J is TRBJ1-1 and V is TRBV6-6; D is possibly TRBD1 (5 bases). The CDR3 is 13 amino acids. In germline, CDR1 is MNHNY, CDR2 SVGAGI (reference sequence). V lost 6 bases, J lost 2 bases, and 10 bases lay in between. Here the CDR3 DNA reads TGTGCCAGCAGATCCCAGGGAAACACTGAAGCTTTCTTT. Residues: CASRSQGNTEAFF.

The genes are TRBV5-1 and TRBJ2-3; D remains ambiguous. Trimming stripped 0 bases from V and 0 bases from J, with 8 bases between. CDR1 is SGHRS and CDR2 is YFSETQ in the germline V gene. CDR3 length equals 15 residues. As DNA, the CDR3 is TGCGCCAGCAGCTTGGGGCAGTTAAGCACAGATACGCAGTATTTT. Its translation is CASSLGQLSTDTQYF. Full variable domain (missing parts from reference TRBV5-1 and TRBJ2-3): KAGVTQTPRYLIKTRGQQVTLSCSPISGHRSVSWYQQTPGQGLQFLFEYFSETQRNKGNFPGRFSGRQFSNSRSEMNVSTLELGDSALYLCASSLGQLSTDTQYFGPGTRLTVL.

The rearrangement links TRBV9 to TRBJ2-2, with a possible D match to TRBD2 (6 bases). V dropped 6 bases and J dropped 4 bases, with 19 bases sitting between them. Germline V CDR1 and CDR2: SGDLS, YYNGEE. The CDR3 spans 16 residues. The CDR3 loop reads CASTLSGTPFTGELFF. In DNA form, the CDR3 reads TGTGCCAGCACTCTATCGGGGACTCCTTTCACCGGGGAGCTGTTTTTT.

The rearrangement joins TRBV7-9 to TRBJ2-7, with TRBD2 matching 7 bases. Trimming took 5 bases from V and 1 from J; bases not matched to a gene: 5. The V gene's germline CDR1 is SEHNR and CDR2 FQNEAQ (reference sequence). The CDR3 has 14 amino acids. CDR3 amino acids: CASSPGLESYEQYF. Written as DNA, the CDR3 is TGTGCCAGCAGCCCAGGACTAGAATCCTACGAGCAGTACTTC.

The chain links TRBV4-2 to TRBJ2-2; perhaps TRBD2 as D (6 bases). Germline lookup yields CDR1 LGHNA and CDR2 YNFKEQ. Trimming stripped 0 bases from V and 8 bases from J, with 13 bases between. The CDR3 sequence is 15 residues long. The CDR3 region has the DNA TGTGCCAGCAGCCAAGATGGACTAACCGGGGGGGAGCTGTTTTTT. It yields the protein CASSQDGLTGGELFF.

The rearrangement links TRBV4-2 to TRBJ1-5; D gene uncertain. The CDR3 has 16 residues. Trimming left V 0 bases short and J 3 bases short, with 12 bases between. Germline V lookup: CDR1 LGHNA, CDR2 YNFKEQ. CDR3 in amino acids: CASSQEFGQVNQPQHF. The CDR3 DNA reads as TGTGCCAGCAGCCAAGAATTTGGGCAGGTCAATCAGCCCCAGCATTTT.

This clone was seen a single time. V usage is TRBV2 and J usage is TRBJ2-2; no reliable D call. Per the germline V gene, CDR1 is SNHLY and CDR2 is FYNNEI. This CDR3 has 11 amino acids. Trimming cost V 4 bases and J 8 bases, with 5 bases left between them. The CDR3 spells CASSVAGELFF. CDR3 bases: TGTGCCAGCAGTGTTGCGGGGGAGCTGTTTTTT.

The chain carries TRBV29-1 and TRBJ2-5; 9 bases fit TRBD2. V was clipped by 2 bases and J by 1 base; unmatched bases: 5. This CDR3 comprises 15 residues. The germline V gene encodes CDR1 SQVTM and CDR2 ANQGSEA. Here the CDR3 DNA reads TGCAGCGTTGAACCAAGACTAGCGGCCCAAGAGACCCAGTACTTC. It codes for CSVEPRLAAQETQYF.

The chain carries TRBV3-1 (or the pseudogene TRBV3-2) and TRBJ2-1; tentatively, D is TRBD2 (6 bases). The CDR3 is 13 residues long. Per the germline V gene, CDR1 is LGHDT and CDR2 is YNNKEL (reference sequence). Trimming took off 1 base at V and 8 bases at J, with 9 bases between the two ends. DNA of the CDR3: TGTGCCAGCAGCCAAGGAACTAGCTATGAGCAGTTCTTC. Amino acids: CASSQGTSYEQFF.

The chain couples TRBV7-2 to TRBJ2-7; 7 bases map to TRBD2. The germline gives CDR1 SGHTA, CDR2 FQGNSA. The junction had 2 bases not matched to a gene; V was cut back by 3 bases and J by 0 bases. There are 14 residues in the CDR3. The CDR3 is CASSFGGSSYEQYF. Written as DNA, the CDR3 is TGTGCCAGCAGCTTCGGGGGGAGCTCCTACGAGCAGTACTTC.

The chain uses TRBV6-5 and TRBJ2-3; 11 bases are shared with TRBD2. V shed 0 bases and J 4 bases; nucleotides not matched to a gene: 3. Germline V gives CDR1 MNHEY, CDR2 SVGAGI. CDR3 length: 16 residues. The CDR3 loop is CASSYSLAGAADTQYF. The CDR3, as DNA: TGTGCCAGCAGTTACTCACTAGCGGGGGCTGCAGATACGCAGTATTTT.

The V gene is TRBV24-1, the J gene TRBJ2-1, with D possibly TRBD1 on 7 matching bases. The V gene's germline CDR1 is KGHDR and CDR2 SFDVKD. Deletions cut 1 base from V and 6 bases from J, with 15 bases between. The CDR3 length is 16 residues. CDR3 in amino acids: CATSDFFGGTANEQFF. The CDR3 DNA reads TGTGCCACCAGTGATTTCTTTGGCGGGACAGCCAATGAGCAGTTCTTC.

The CDR3 region is CASRVDSRYGYTF. In nucleotides, the CDR3 is TGTGCCAGCAGGGTAGACAGTAGATATGGCTACACCTTC. This chain connects TRBV2 to TRBJ1-2; D is possibly TRBD1 (5 bases). The CDR3 is 13 amino acids. Germline CDR1 is SNHLY and CDR2 is FYNNEI. V was pared by 6 bases and J by 5 bases, with 13 bases between.